The 10 T cell receptor beta chains below come from one sample, sequenced in a study of blood T cell repertoires in COVID-19. Generated by immunoSEQ multiplex PCR, the TCRdb table keeps only in-frame clones and is missing some. The table includes about 140,000 clones, around 81% detected once. The sequencing input was peripheral blood. The source of these receptors is a human donor in a cohort sampled during active COVID-19.

This chain links TRBV6-5 with TRBJ2-1, with 8 bases that match TRBD2. In germline, CDR1 is MNHEY, CDR2 SVGAGI. With 7 bases clipped from V and 1 base from J, the junction kept 6 bases outside the gene matches. This CDR3 region has 15 residues. CDR3 region: CASTKTSASYNEQFF. As DNA, the CDR3 is TGTGCCAGCACCAAGACTAGCGCTTCCTACAATGAGCAGTTCTTC.

The V call is TRBV6-5, the J call TRBJ2-1; TRBD2 agrees at 7 bases. The CDR3 is 15 residues long. V shed 2 bases, J shed 5 bases, and the junction held 6 bases outside the gene matches. CDR1 is MNHEY, CDR2 SVGAGI, per germline. The CDR3 region is CASSYKAGLNNEQFF. The CDR3 coding sequence is TGTGCCAGCAGTTACAAAGCGGGGCTCAACAATGAGCAGTTCTTC.

V and J are TRBV6-1 and TRBJ1-6; D might be TRBD1 (5 bases). Per germline, CDR1 MNHNS and CDR2 SASEGT. The germline V and J ends were trimmed by 3 bases and 10 bases, with 13 bases remaining between them. This CDR3 comprises 14 residues. CDR3 in amino acids: CASSEPGFGSPLHF. The CDR3 DNA is TGTGCCAGCAGTGAGCCAGGGTTCGGATCACCCCTCCACTTT.

The chain has TRBV6-6 and TRBJ1-2; 9 nucleotides align to TRBD1. This CDR3 spans 15 amino acids. V shed 5 bases and J 5 bases; nucleotides not matched to a gene: 9. In germline, CDR1 is MNHNY, CDR2 SVGAGI (reference sequence). The chain's CDR3 is CASSDAGTGHYGYTF. The CDR3 DNA sequence: TGTGCCAGCAGTGACGCCGGGACAGGGCATTATGGCTACACCTTC.

This clone was recorded at least ten times. The V gene is TRBV10-1, the J gene TRBJ2-7, with unresolved D. With 0 bases removed from V and 4 bases from J, the gap between germline ends came to 7 bases. The CDR3 is 13 amino acids. The germline gives CDR1 WNHNN, CDR2 SYGVQD (reference sequence). DNA for the CDR3: TGCGCCAGCAGTGAGTCGAGCTATTACGAGCAGTACTTC. This sequence encodes CASSESSYYEQYF.

The chain uses TRBV4-1 and TRBJ2-7, with D hard to call. V was clipped by 0 bases and J by 2 bases, with 14 bases between them. Germline-derived CDR1 and CDR2 are MGHRA and YSYEKL. The CDR3 consists of 16 residues. CDR3 DNA: TGCGCCAGCAGCCAAGAAGAGGATTGGGTAACCTACGAGCAGTACTTC. Translated: CASSQEEDWVTYEQYF.

V usage is TRBV6-5 and J usage is TRBJ1-3; D gene uncertain. Looked up from germline, CDR1 is MNHEY and CDR2 is SVGAGI. This CDR3 is built from 15 residues. The V gene lost 2 bases and the J gene lost 1 base, with 9 bases spanning the gap. CDR3 coding DNA: TGTGCCAGCAGTTACGGCGTCGGGTCTGGAAACACCATATATTTT. This sequence encodes CASSYGVGSGNTIYF.

This chain connects TRBV7-8 to TRBJ2-3; 7 bases are a match to TRBD1. The CDR3 contains 17 residues. The V gene's germline CDR1 is SGHVS and CDR2 FQNEAQ. With 4 bases clipped from V and 2 bases from J, the junction kept 12 bases outside the gene matches. Here the CDR3 DNA reads TGTGCCAGCAGCTCACCGGGACAGCCAATTCCCACAGATACGCAGTATTTT. Translation: CASSSPGQPIPTDTQYF. Complete variable domain (other parts from reference TRBV7-8 and TRBJ2-3): GAGVSQSPRYKVAKRGQDVALRCDPISGHVSLFWYQQALGQGPEFLTYFQNEAQLDKSGLPSDRFFAERPEGSVSTLKIQRTQQEDSAVYLCASSSPGQPIPTDTQYFGPGTRLTVL.

This clone has a single count. Distinct nucleotide sequences in the sample also encode this CDR3. The chain has TRBV6-1 and TRBJ1-5; 9 nucleotides align to TRBD1. Trimming removed 0 bases from V and 3 bases from J; junction bases left unmatched: 15. CDR1 is MNHNS, CDR2 SASEGT, per germline. This CDR3 spans 20 amino acids. Written as DNA, the CDR3 is TGTGCCAGCAGTGAAGCGTGGGGACAGGGACTTAGGTCGTCCAATCAGCCCCAGCATTTT. Its translation is CASSEAWGQGLRSSNQPQHF.

Note on this clone: At the DNA level, this CDR3 is encoded by other sequences in the same sample as well. The chain uses TRBV20-1 and TRBJ1-5, with D maybe TRBD1 (5 bases). Trimming pared 6 bases from V and 1 base from J, leaving 25 bases between. There are 18 residues in the CDR3. The germline gives CDR1 DFQATT, CDR2 SNEGSKA (reference sequence). The CDR3 region is CSASRHVLRGGSNQPQHF. CDR3 sequence (DNA): TGCAGTGCCAGTAGACACGTACTTAGGGGAGGGAGCAATCAGCCCCAGCATTTT.